These T cell receptor beta chains were read from a single sample in a study of CD4 T cells in relation to SARS-CoV-2 and coronaviruses. The repertoire was sequenced with immunoSEQ multiplex PCR; TCRdb's copy has only in-frame clones and lacks some. The table has some 19,000 clones, 70% to 80% seen once. These receptors are not linked to any known antigen. The source material was CD4+ T cells from PBMCs, cultured in vitro. Source of these receptors: a human donor in good health. Both conserved end residues are part of each CDR3. The D gene is left open where the match is weak. The size entry is marked missing in some rows and otherwise reads once, few, many or a size class.

V gene: TRBV7-8
clone size: few
J gene: TRBJ2-3
D gene: TRBD2
CDR3 protein: CASSPNREGRDTQYF
CDR3 DNA: TGTGCCAGCAGCCCAAACCGGGAGGGCCGAGATACGCAGTATTTT

V gene: TRBV18
clone size: -
J gene: TRBJ1-4
D gene: TRBD1
CDR3 protein: CASSTTGWDEKLFF
CDR3 DNA: TGTGCCAGCTCAACGACAGGGTGGGACGAAAAACTGTTTTTT

V gene: TRBV7-9
clone size: -
J gene: TRBJ2-5
D gene: -
CDR3 protein: CASSLLASETQYF
CDR3 DNA: TGTGCCAGCAGCTTACTGGCTTCGGAGACCCAGTACTTC

V gene: TRBV9
clone size: -
J gene: TRBJ1-5
D gene: -
CDR3 protein: CASSVGGSVYQPQHF
CDR3 DNA: TGTGCCAGCAGCGTTGGAGGGAGCGTGTACCAGCCCCAGCATTTT

V gene: TRBV19
clone size: -
J gene: TRBJ2-5
D gene: TRBD1
CDR3 protein: CASSIGDREQETQYF
CDR3 DNA: TGTGCCAGTAGTATCGGGGACAGGGAACAGGAGACCCAGTACTTC

V gene: TRBV2
clone size: -
J gene: TRBJ2-5
D gene: -
CDR3 protein: CASTKQETQYF
CDR3 DNA: TGTGCCAGCACGAAACAAGAGACCCAGTACTTC

V gene: TRBV5-1
clone size: -
J gene: TRBJ1-1
D gene: -
CDR3 protein: CASSYDFMNTEAFF
CDR3 DNA: TGCGCCAGCAGCTACGACTTTATGAACACTGAAGCTTTCTTT

V gene: TRBV28
clone size: -
J gene: TRBJ1-2
D gene: -
CDR3 protein: CASSLDLGYGYTF
CDR3 DNA: TGTGCCAGCAGTTTAGACCTGGGCTATGGCTACACCTTC

V gene: TRBV18
clone size: once
J gene: TRBJ2-5
D gene: -
CDR3 protein: CASSPAIQETQYF
CDR3 DNA: TGTGCCAGCTCCCCGGCTATCCAAGAGACCCAGTACTTC

V gene: TRBV19
clone size: -
J gene: TRBJ2-7
D gene: -
CDR3 protein: CASSGAYEQYF
CDR3 DNA: TGTGCCAGTAGTGGGGCCTACGAGCAGTACTTC

V gene: TRBV19
clone size: -
J gene: TRBJ1-1
D gene: -
CDR3 protein: CASTVKRGRRTEAFF
CDR3 DNA: TGTGCCAGTACAGTAAAAAGGGGCAGACGGACTGAAGCTTTCTTT

V gene: TRBV28
clone size: -
J gene: TRBJ2-5
D gene: TRBD2
CDR3 protein: CASSFSSGGLQETQYF
CDR3 DNA: TGTGCCAGCAGTTTTTCTAGCGGGGGGCTCCAAGAGACCCAGTACTTC

V gene: TRBV15
clone size: -
J gene: TRBJ1-2
D gene: -
CDR3 protein: CATSKSDSNYGYTF
CDR3 DNA: TGTGCCACCAGCAAGTCCGACAGCAACTATGGCTACACCTTC

V gene: TRBV19
clone size: -
J gene: TRBJ2-6
D gene: -
CDR3 protein: CASSIDGAGANVLTF
CDR3 DNA: TGTGCCAGTAGTATAGATGGGGCTGGGGCCAACGTCCTGACTTTC

V gene: TRBV5-1
clone size: -
J gene: TRBJ1-2
D gene: -
CDR3 protein: CASSLGSRAHGYTF
CDR3 DNA: TGCGCCAGCAGCTTGGGGTCCCGAGCCCATGGCTACACCTTC

V gene: TRBV24-1
clone size: few
J gene: TRBJ1-6
D gene: -
CDR3 protein: CATSAGSYNSPLHF
CDR3 DNA: TGTGCCACCAGTGCCGGCTCCTATAATTCACCCCTCCACTTT

V gene: TRBV18
clone size: -
J gene: TRBJ1-6
D gene: -
CDR3 protein: CASSQGGGNSPLHF
CDR3 DNA: TGTGCCAGCTCACAAGGGGGTGGGAATTCACCCCTCCACTTT

V gene: TRBV11-1
clone size: -
J gene: TRBJ2-7
D gene: -
CDR3 protein: CASSRRRPPYEQYF
CDR3 DNA: TGTGCCAGCAGCCGCCGGAGACCACCTTACGAGCAGTACTTC

V gene: TRBV2
clone size: -
J gene: TRBJ2-5
D gene: TRBD1
CDR3 protein: CASSGLDREGETQYF
CDR3 DNA: TGTGCCAGCAGCGGATTAGACAGGGAAGGAGAGACCCAGTACTTC

V gene: TRBV5-3
clone size: -
J gene: TRBJ1-2
D gene: -
CDR3 protein: CARRGVYGYTF
CDR3 DNA: TGTGCCAGAAGGGGTGTCTATGGCTACACCTTC

V gene: TRBV14
clone size: -
J gene: TRBJ2-7
D gene: -
CDR3 protein: CASSQVGVEQYF
CDR3 DNA: TGTGCCAGCAGCCAAGTAGGGGTCGAGCAGTACTTC

V gene: TRBV7-9
clone size: -
J gene: TRBJ2-1
D gene: TRBD2
CDR3 protein: CASSFSGRASNEQFF
CDR3 DNA: TGTGCCAGCAGCTTTAGCGGGAGGGCCTCGAATGAGCAGTTCTTC

V gene: TRBV2
clone size: few
J gene: TRBJ1-3
D gene: TRBD1
CDR3 protein: CASSEGQGNSGNTIYF
CDR3 DNA: TGTGCCAGCAGTGAAGGACAGGGAAACTCTGGAAACACCATATATTTT

V gene: TRBV5-1
clone size: -
J gene: TRBJ2-2
D gene: -
CDR3 protein: CASSGTSRGTGELFF
CDR3 DNA: TGCGCCAGCAGCGGAACTAGCCGTGGCACCGGGGAGCTGTTTTTT

V gene: TRBV4-1
clone size: -
J gene: TRBJ2-4
D gene: -
CDR3 protein: CASSFPTAQGAKNIQYF
CDR3 DNA: TGCGCCAGCAGCTTTCCGACAGCCCAAGGGGCCAAAAACATTCAGTACTTC